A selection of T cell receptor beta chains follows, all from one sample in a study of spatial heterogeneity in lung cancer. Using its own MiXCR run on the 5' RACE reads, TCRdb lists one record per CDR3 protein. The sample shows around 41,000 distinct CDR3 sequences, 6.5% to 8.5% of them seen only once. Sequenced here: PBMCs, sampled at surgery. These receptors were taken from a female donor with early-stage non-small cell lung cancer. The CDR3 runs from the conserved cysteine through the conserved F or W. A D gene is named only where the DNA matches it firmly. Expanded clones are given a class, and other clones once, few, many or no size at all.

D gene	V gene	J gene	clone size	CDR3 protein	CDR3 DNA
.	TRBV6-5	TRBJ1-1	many	CASTNLFMNTEAFF	TGTGCCAGCACCAATCTTTTTATGAACACTGAAGCTTTCTTT
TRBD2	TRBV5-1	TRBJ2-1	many	CASSSRAGLAGPNEQFF	TGCGCCAGCAGCTCCCGGGCGGGACTAGCGGGGCCCAATGAGCAGTTCTTC
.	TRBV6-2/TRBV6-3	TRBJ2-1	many	CASSPRWAGSSYNEQFF	TGTGCCAGCAGCCCCAGGTGGGCTGGGAGCTCCTACAATGAGCAGTTCTTC
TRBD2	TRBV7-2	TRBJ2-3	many	CASSLRSPFSGGTDTQYF	TGTGCCAGCAGCCTGAGATCCCCCTTTAGCGGGGGCACAGATACGCAGTATTTT
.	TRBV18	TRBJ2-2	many	CASSQTSIAGRANTGELFF	TGTGCCAGCTCACAAACCTCGATCGCAGGCAGAGCGAACACCGGGGAGCTGTTTTTT
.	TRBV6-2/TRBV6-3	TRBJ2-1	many	CASNSRGGSYNEQFF	TGTGCCAGCAACTCTCGAGGGGGCTCCTACAATGAGCAGTTCTTC
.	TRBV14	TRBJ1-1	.	CASSLHLEGEAFF	TGTGCCAGCAGCCTACACCTGGAGGGGGAAGCTTTCTTT
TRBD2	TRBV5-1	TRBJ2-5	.	CASSSQTSEETQYF	TGCGCCAGCAGCTCTCAGACTAGCGAGGAGACCCAGTACTTC
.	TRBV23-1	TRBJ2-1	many	CAGLRNEQFF	TGCGCAGGGCTCAGGAATGAGCAGTTCTTC
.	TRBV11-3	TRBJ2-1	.	CASSLGCSYNEQFF	TGTGCCAGCAGCTTAGGCTGCTCATACAATGAGCAGTTCTTC
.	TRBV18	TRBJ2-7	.	CASSSSPGNGYEQYF	TGTGCCAGCTCCTCCTCCCCAGGGAATGGTTACGAGCAGTACTTC
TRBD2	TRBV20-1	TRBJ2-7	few	CSAKSSGKIYEQYF	TGCAGTGCTAAAAGCAGCGGGAAGATATACGAGCAGTACTTC
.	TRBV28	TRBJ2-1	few	CASSSRYRPYNEQFF	TGTGCCAGCAGTTCCCGATATCGGCCCTACAATGAGCAGTTCTTC
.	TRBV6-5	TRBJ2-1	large	CASSYTFVGHEQFF	TGTGCCAGCAGTTATACGTTCGTCGGACATGAGCAGTTCTTC
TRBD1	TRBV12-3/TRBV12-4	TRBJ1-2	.	CASSLREGDRDNYGYTF	TGTGCCAGCAGTTTAAGGGAGGGGGACAGGGATAACTATGGCTACACCTTC
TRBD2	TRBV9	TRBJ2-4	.	CASSFSGGRTKNIQYF	TGTGCCAGCAGCTTTAGCGGGGGGCGAACCAAAAACATTCAGTACTTC
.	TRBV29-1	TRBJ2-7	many	CSVADYPRFYEQYF	TGCAGCGTAGCAGACTATCCCCGCTTTTACGAGCAGTACTTC
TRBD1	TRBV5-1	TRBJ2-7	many	CASSLDTVPTGGAPYEQYF	TGCGCCAGCAGCTTGGATACAGTCCCGACAGGGGGTGCCCCCTACGAGCAGTACTTC
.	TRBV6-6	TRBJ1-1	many	CASSYPSRDVAFF	TGTGCCAGCAGTTACCCTTCCAGGGACGTGGCTTTCTTT
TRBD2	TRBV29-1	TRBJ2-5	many	CSVVVSGAETQYF	TGCAGCGTTGTAGTAAGCGGGGCGGAGACCCAGTACTTC
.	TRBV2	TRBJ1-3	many	CASSSNSGNTIYF	TGTGCCAGCAGTTCAAACTCTGGAAACACCATATATTTT
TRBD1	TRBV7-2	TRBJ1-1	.	CASSRRTGAENTEAFF	TGTGCCAGCAGCCGCCGGACAGGGGCGGAGAACACTGAAGCTTTCTTT
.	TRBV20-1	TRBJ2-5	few	CSASWGAPGTQYF	TGCAGTGCTAGTTGGGGGGCCCCAGGGACCCAGTACTTC
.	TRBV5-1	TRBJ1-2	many	CASSLMIPYYGYTF	TGCGCCAGCAGCTTGATGATCCCGTACTATGGCTACACCTTC
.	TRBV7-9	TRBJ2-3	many	CASSPTLGGADGADTQYF	TGTGCCAGCAGCCCTACGCTGGGGGGGGCGGACGGTGCAGATACGCAGTATTTT
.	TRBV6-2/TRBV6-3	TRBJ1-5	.	CASRWSNQPRHF	TGTGCCAGCAGGTGGAGCAATCAGCCCCGGCATTTT
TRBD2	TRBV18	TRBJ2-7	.	CASSPGLGPYEQYF	TGTGCCAGCTCCCCTGGACTAGGGCCCTACGAGCAGTACTTC
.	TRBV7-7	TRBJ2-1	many	CASSTIPGHHHRNEQFF	TGTGCTAGCAGCACTATCCCGGGACATCATCATCGGAATGAGCAGTTCTTC
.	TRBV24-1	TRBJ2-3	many	CATSDLSTDTQYF	TGTGCCACCAGTGATTTGAGTACAGATACGCAGTATTTT
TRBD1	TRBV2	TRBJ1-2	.	CASSETGGYSGYTF	TGTGCCAGCAGTGAAACAGGGGGCTATAGTGGCTACACCTTC
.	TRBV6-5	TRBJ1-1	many	CASRTPPSEAFF	TGTGCCAGCAGAACCCCGCCTTCTGAAGCTTTCTTT
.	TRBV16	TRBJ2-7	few	CASTPSVAVGYEQYF	TGTGCCAGCACCCCAAGTGTGGCAGTTGGCTACGAGCAGTACTTC
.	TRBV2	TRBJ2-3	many	CASREPQRGDTQYF	TGTGCCAGCAGGGAACCTCAGAGAGGGGATACGCAGTATTTT
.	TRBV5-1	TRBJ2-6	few	CASSSTVSGANVLTF	TGCGCCAGCAGCTCGACAGTGTCTGGGGCCAACGTCCTGACTTTC
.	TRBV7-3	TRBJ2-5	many	CASSLGGSETQYF	TGTGCCAGCAGCCTGGGGGGTTCGGAGACCCAGTACTTC
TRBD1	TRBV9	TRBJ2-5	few	CASSPVRTGETQYF	TGTGCCAGCAGCCCTGTTCGGACAGGGGAGACCCAGTACTTC
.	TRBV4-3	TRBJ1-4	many	CASSLTGPTNEKLFF	TGCGCCAGCAGCCTTACGGGGCCCACTAATGAAAAACTGTTTTTT
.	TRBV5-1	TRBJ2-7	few	CASSRVRNSEQYF	TGCGCCAGCAGCCGCGTCAGGAACTCCGAGCAGTACTTC
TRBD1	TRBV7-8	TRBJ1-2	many	CASTTVTGYLGYTF	TGTGCCAGCACGACGGTGACAGGGTATCTTGGCTACACCTTC
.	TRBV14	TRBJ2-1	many	CASSQGIRGSYNEQFF	TGTGCCAGCAGCCAAGGGATCAGGGGCTCCTACAATGAGCAGTTCTTC
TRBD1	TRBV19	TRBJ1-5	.	CASSILGQGNQPQHF	TGTGCCAGTAGTATCCTTGGACAGGGTAATCAGCCCCAGCATTTT
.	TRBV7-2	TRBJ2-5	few	CASSLRLEGQYF	TGTGCCAGCAGCCTACGGTTGGAGGGCCAGTACTTC
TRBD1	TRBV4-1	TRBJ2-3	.	CASSRQQGEDTDTQYF	TGCGCCAGCAGCCGGCAACAGGGGGAAGACACAGATACGCAGTATTTT
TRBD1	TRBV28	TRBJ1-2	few	CASSSETGDAAGYTF	TGTGCCAGCAGTAGCGAGACAGGGGATGCGGCTGGCTACACCTTC